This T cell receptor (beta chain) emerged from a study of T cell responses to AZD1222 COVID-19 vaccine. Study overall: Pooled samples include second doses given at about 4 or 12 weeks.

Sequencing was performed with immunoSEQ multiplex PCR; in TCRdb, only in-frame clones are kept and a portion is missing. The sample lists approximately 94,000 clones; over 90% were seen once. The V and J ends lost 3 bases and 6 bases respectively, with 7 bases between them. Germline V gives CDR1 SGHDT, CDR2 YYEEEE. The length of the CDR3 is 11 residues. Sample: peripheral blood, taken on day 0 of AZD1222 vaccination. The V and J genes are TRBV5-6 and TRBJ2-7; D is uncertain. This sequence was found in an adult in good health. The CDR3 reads CASSSSGEQYF. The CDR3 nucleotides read TGTGCCAGCAGCTCATCGGGCGAGCAGTACTTC. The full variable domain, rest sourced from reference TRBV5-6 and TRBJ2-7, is DAGVTQSPTHLIKTRGQQVTLRCSPKSGHDTVSWYQQALGQGPQFIFQYYEEEERQRGNFPDRFSGHQFPNYSSELNVNALLLGDSALYLCASSSSGEQYFGPGTRLTVT.